In its sample, the clone carrying this T cell receptor (beta chain) was seen a few times. The antigen is undetermined. This sample stems from a study of response to subunit inactivated influenza vaccine. The study, taken as a whole, reports: There was a suggestion from the authors that each seasonal influenza vaccination recruits few new T cells.

TCRdb re-derived calls from the RT-PCR reads in MiXCR, one entry per CDR3 protein. The table shows hundreds of thousands of distinct CDR3 sequences, with approximately 7.6% occurring only once. Trimming removed 3 bases at V and 3 bases at J, with 8 bases between. Germline V gene lookup returns CDR1 DFQATT and CDR2 SNEGSKA (reference sequence). The CDR3 totals 13 residues. This TCR was recovered from a man in his fifties or sixties who received an inactivated influenza vaccine. This sequence joins TRBV20-1 and TRBJ2-2, with D unresolved. This specimen was PBMCs from blood, taken around 25 months after vaccination. CDR3 sequence reads: CSARKVDTGELFF. CDR3 DNA: TGCAGTGCTAGGAAGGTAGACACCGGGGAGCTGTTTTTT.